The text below deals with one T cell receptor beta chain. What it binds is unknown. This sample was included in a study of CD8 T cells in Susac syndrome. The study's findings and limits: An acknowledgment was made by the study that its TCR sequencing and HLA analysis involved relatively few individuals.

When the RNA was reverse transcribed, random hexamers were used with an input of roughly 0.45 to 1 ug. Amplification of TCR beta CDR3 by immunoSEQ multiplex PCR spanned 54 Vbeta and 13 Jbeta. TCRdb processed the immunoSEQ multiplex PCR reads anew with MiXCR; each CDR3 protein has one entry. The sample records 400,000 to 550,000 distinct CDR3 sequences, approximately 85% being singletons. The CDR3 totals 15 residues. V lost 0 bases and J lost 7, with 13 bases in between. Germline CDR1 is MNHNS and CDR2 is SASEGT. TEMRA cells were FACS-enriched, with CD8+ and CD4+ T cells isolated negatively. The receptor's source is a human donor with multiple sclerosis. Sequencing was carried out using CD8+ T cells from PBMCs. This chain uses TRBV6-1 with TRBJ1-5; tentatively, D is TRBD1 (6 bases). Here the CDR3 DNA reads TGTGCCAGCAGTGAAGCGAGACAGGTCGGACAGCCCCAGCATTTT. Its protein is CASSEARQVGQPQHF.